Each of the 20 T cell receptor beta chains below was sequenced from the same sample in a study of CD8 T cells in Susac syndrome. With random hexamers, reverse transcription was performed on about 0.45 to 1 ug of RNA. TCRdb called the immunoSEQ multiplex PCR reads again in MiXCR, with one record for every CDR3 protein. This sample has about 70,000 distinct CDR3 sequences, with roughly 95% found just once. The sequencing input was CD4+ T cells from PBMCs. These receptor sequences come from a human donor with multiple sclerosis.

The chain uses TRBV21-1 and TRBJ1-6; the DNA was not compared with TRBD1, the D call given in the table. TRBV21-1 is designated a pseudogene. The CDR3 length is 14 residues. CDR3 in amino acids: CASSAGFYNSPLHF. In nucleotides, the CDR3 is TGTGCCAGCAGCGCAGGGTTCTATAATTCACCCCTCCACTTT.

This clonotype was counted a few times. The chain recombines TRBV30 with TRBJ2-6; TRBD1 is a possible D gene (5 bases). Trimming stripped 4 bases from V and 0 bases from J, with 13 bases between. This CDR3 has 16 residues. CDR1 is GTSNPN and CDR2 is SVGIG in the germline V gene (reference sequence). The CDR3 bases are TGTGCCTGGAATGGCAGGGCTTACTCTGGGGCCAACGTCCTGACTTTC. Its protein is CAWNGRAYSGANVLTF.

The chain links TRBV12-3 or TRBV12-4 to TRBJ1-1; D unclear. V was cut by 3 bases and J by 0 bases, with 5 bases left in between. The CDR3 loop spans 13 amino acids. The CDR3 nucleotides read TGTGCCAGCAGTTTCGAGTTGAACACTGAAGCTTTCTTT. As protein: CASSFELNTEAFF.

The chain has TRBV29-1 and TRBJ2-3; the match to TRBD2 covers 8 bases. Germline V CDR1 and CDR2: SQVTM, ANQGSEA. The CDR3 runs to 15 residues. The trim removed 0 bases at V and 6 bases at J, leaving 8 bases unmatched. The DNA of the CDR3 is TGCAGCGTTGAAGATCGCGCGGGGGGCCTGGATACGCAGTATTTT. It specifies CSVEDRAGGLDTQYF.

The chain recombines TRBV20-1 with TRBJ2-3; no reliable D call. This CDR3 region has 11 residues. Germline V lookup: CDR1 DFQATT, CDR2 SNEGSKA (reference sequence). V was cut by 5 bases and J by 4 bases, with 7 bases left in between. CDR3 in amino acids: CSALSADTQYF. For the CDR3, the DNA is TGCAGTGCTCTGTCGGCAGATACGCAGTATTTT.

The chain has TRBV12-3 or TRBV12-4 and TRBJ1-2; weak D call: TRBD1 (6 bases). This CDR3 has 15 amino acids. Trimming stripped 8 bases from V and 7 bases from J, with 23 bases between. CDR3 nucleotides: TGTGCCAGCCGGGGGGAAACAGGGCCAGAGGGTGGCTACACCTTC. Translating gives CASRGETGPEGGYTF.

This clonotype was seen once. V and J are TRBV11-2 and TRBJ2-7; D uncertain. This CDR3 region has 14 residues. Per germline, CDR1 SGHAT and CDR2 FQNNGV. V lost 1 base to trimming and J lost 6 bases, with 13 bases between them. The CDR3 nucleotides are TGTGCCAGCAGCTTAGTTCGGCCTTTCCCCGAGCAGTACTTC. It encodes CASSLVRPFPEQYF.

CDR3 sequence reads: CASSPDGNQPQHF. The CDR3 bases are TGTGCCAGCAGCCCGGATGGCAATCAGCCCCAGCATTTT. The chain is built from TRBV5-4 and TRBJ1-5; D is undetermined. Between the trimmed V and J ends, which lost 4 bases and 2 bases, there was a span of 7 bases. This CDR3 comprises 13 residues. Germline V lookup: CDR1 SGHNT, CDR2 YYREEE (reference sequence).

The rearrangement uses TRBV6-1 and TRBJ1-1, with TRBD1 as a possible D gene (6 bases). Trimming cost V 2 bases and J 8 bases, with 15 bases left between them. Germline CDR1 and CDR2: MNHNS and SASEGT. The CDR3 is 14 amino acids. This CDR3 is CASSERGRGPEAFF. The DNA of the CDR3 is TGTGCCAGCAGTGAACGAGGCAGGGGCCCAGAAGCTTTCTTT.

The rearrangement joins TRBV5-1 to TRBJ2-1, with 11 nucleotides matching TRBD2. With V trimmed by 1 base and J by 6 bases, 6 bases remained unmatched. Germline lookup yields CDR1 SGHRS and CDR2 YFSETQ. This CDR3 is 16 amino acids long. The CDR3 DNA is TGCGCCAGCAGCTTGCTACTAGCGGGGGTTCTCAATGAGCAGTTCTTC. Its translation: CASSLLLAGVLNEQFF.

The rearrangement links TRBV2 to TRBJ2-2, with D tentatively TRBD2 (6 bases). Germline-derived CDR1 and CDR2 are SNHLY and FYNNEI. Trimming took 7 bases from V and 4 from J, leaving 13 bases between them. CDR3 size: 14 residues. The CDR3 DNA reads TGTGCCAGCAAACGGGGGACGACCACCGGGGAGCTGTTTTTT. Translating it yields CASKRGTTTGELFF.

The chain is built from TRBV7-2 and TRBJ2-7; perhaps TRBD1 as D (5 bases). The CDR3 covers 14 residues. V was pared by 5 bases and J by 1 base, with 12 bases between. Germline CDR1 and CDR2: SGHTA and FQGNSA. In DNA, the CDR3 is TGTGCCAGCAGCCCAAGGACACCTTCCTACGAGCAGTACTTC. Protein: CASSPRTPSYEQYF.

The rearrangement links TRBV28 to TRBJ2-2, with no clear D. This CDR3 has 14 amino acids. Germline values: CDR1 MDHEN, CDR2 SYDVKM. The V gene lost 4 bases and the J gene lost 5 bases, with 11 bases spanning the gap. CDR3 in amino acids: CASSSWAKTGELFF. In DNA, the CDR3 is TGTGCCAGCAGTTCCTGGGCCAAAACCGGGGAGCTGTTTTTT.

The chain is built from TRBV24-1 and TRBJ1-1; D is possibly TRBD1 (6 bases). Trimming took off 4 bases at V and 4 bases at J, with 12 bases between the two ends. Germline V lookup: CDR1 KGHDR, CDR2 SFDVKD. The CDR3 extends over 14 amino acids. CDR3 loop: CATSESTGRTEAFF. As DNA, the CDR3 is TGTGCCACCAGTGAATCCACAGGGCGCACTGAAGCTTTCTTT.

V gene TRBV6-1 combines with J gene TRBJ2-7; TRBD1 matches 9 bases. This CDR3 comprises 14 residues. CDR1 is MNHNS, CDR2 SASEGT, per germline. J was trimmed by 5 bases and V by 6 bases; bases with no gene match: 8. Here the CDR3 reads CASRLNRGLNEQYF. CDR3 DNA: TGTGCCAGCAGGCTGAACAGGGGGCTCAACGAGCAGTACTTC.

The CDR3: CSARPFTGRYSNQPQHF. In nucleotides, the CDR3 is TGCAGTGCACGCCCGTTTACAGGGAGATATAGCAATCAGCCCCAGCATTTT. The V call is TRBV20-1, the J call TRBJ1-5; D possibly corresponds to TRBD1 (6 bases). Trimming took off 6 bases at V and 0 bases at J, with 21 bases between the two ends. The length of the CDR3 is 17 residues. The germline gives CDR1 DFQATT, CDR2 SNEGSKA (reference sequence).

V is TRBV3-1 and J is TRBJ2-1; D is unresolved. The CDR3 contains 12 residues. CDR1 is LGHDT, CDR2 YNNKEL, per germline (reference sequence). V was pared by 3 bases and J by 7 bases, with 7 bases between. CDR3 DNA sequence: TGTGCCAGCAGCCAGACGGTGAATGAGCAGTTCTTC. Translation gives CASSQTVNEQFF.

V and J are TRBV29-1 and TRBJ2-3; 7 bases fit TRBD2. V shed 5 bases, J shed 5 bases, and the junction held 13 bases outside the gene matches. Looked up from germline, CDR1 is SQVTM and CDR2 is ANQGSEA. The CDR3 extends over 15 amino acids. The CDR3 region has the DNA TGCAGCGTTTTTCACGGGTTTTTAGCGGGAGATACGCAGTATTTT. Amino acids: CSVFHGFLAGDTQYF.

The chain carries TRBV12-3 or TRBV12-4 and TRBJ2-7; maybe TRBD1 (6 bases). This CDR3 contains 13 residues. With 7 bases removed from V and 2 bases from J, the gap between germline ends came to 12 bases. This CDR3 reads CASTRTGTYEQYF. The CDR3 nucleotides read TGTGCCAGCACCCGAACAGGGACCTACGAGCAGTACTTC.

V is TRBV4-3 and J is TRBJ2-6; 7 positions match TRBD1. In germline, CDR1 is LGHNA, CDR2 YSLEER. This CDR3 is 20 amino acids long. Germline trimming cut 2 bases from V and 0 bases from J; bases unmatched to any gene: 13. The CDR3: CASSQQMRQGSISGANVLTF. CDR3 coding DNA: TGCGCCAGCAGCCAACAAATGCGACAGGGATCTATCTCTGGGGCCAACGTCCTGACTTTC.